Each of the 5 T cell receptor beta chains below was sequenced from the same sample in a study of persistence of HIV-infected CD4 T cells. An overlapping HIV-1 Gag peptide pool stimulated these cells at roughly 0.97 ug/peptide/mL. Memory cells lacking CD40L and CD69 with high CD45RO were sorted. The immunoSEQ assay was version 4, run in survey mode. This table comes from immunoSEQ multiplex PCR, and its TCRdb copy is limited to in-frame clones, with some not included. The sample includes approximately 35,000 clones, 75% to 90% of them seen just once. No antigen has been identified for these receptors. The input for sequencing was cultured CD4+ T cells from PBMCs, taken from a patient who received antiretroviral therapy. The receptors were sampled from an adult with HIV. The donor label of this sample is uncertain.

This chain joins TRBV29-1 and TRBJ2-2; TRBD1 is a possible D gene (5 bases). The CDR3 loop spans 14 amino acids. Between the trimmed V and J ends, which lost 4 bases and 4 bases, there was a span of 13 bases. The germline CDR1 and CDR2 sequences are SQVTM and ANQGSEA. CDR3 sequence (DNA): TGCAGCGTTGTGATGAATAGGGGCACCGGGGAGCTGTTTTTT. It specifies CSVVMNRGTGELFF.

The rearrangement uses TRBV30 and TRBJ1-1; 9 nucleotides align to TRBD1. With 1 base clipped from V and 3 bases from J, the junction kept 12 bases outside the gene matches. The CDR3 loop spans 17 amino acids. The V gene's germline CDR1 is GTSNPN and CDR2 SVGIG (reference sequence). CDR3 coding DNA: TGTGCCTGGAGTGCGGGTACAGGGGGCGGCGGGGACACTGAAGCTTTCTTT. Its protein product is CAWSAGTGGGGDTEAFF.

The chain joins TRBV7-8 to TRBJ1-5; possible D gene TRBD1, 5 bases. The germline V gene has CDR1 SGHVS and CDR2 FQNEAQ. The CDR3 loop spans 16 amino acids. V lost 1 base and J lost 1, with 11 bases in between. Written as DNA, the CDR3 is TGTGCCAGCAGCTTAGACGGGGCGAGGAGCAATCAGCCCCAGCATTTT. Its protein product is CASSLDGARSNQPQHF.

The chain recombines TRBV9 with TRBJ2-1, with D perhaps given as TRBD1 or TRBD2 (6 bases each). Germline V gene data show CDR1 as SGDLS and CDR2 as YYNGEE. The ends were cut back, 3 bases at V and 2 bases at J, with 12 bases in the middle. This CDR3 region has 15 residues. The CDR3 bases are TGTGCCAGCAGCGAGGGGGGCAGCCCCTACAATGAGCAGTTCTTC. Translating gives CASSEGGSPYNEQFF.

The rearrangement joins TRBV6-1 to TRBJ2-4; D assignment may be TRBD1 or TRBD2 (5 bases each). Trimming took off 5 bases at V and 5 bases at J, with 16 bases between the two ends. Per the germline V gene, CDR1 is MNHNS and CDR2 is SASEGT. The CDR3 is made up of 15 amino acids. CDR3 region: CASSSPRGRENIQYF. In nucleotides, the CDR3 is TGTGCCAGCAGTTCCCCGAGGGGACGGGAAAACATTCAGTACTTC.